This TCR beta chain was identified in a study of post-analysis software for immune sequencing data (dated by TCRdb to about 2015). With regard to the full study: Relapsing-remitting, secondary progressive and progressive-relapsing multiple sclerosis were recorded as disease courses, and subtype annotation was lacking for some patients. The patient repertoires were set against roughly eleven previously published healthy control repertoires from donors whose ages ranged from about 6 to 26 years. A subset of samples was prepared in parallel using single-end sample barcoding, then pooled and co-amplified after Illumina adapter ligation. The investigation overall reported the following: Strong co-clustering of samples prepared in the same batch was shown by direct clustering with F measure, prompting a batch-effect correction. Patients showed significantly higher frequencies than controls for about 5 TRBV segments, among them TRBV5-6, TRBV5-1 and TRBV20-1. Multiple sclerosis patients had significantly lower normalized Chao1 diversity than controls, a result that suggests substantial peripheral T-cell clonal expansion. The control group was slightly older than the multiple sclerosis patient group.

CDR3 length: 16 amino acids, cysteine to phenylalanine. Only the CDR3 portion is preserved as DNA: 48 bases, with reading frame beginning at the first base. A distance of 17 bases separates the germline ends of V and J, which lose 4 bases and 5 bases respectively. In the germline V gene, CDR1 corresponds to SGHAT and CDR2 to FQNNGV. TCR beta repertoires were profiled from peripheral blood of approximately 13 young patients with multiple sclerosis to demonstrate the VDJtools post-analysis software. The multiple sclerosis patients were children and adolescents between roughly 6 and 16 years of age. In its sample, this clonotype was seen once. What antigen it recognizes has not been identified. Base qualities are not recorded, but no much larger clone differs from it by a single base. Library preparation was by PCR. TCRdb shows the sequencer as Illumina HiSeq 2500. Unique molecular identifiers were incorporated into TCR beta cDNA libraries to reduce PCR and sequencing biases. Per 1 to 10 million input T cells, roughly 0.5 million cDNA molecules were obtained, such that each molecule approximated one T cell. The patient libraries were prepared and sequenced with the same protocol used for the earlier healthy control dataset. Within a given batch, samples were prepared together, multiplexed and sequenced on the same HiSeq lane. On the study's bioinformatics: MIGEC was used to process the raw barcoded reads, and molecular identifier groups with only a single read were discarded before consensus assembly and CDR3 extraction. VDJtools was used for post-analysis of the clonotype tables, and diversity was normalized by down-sampling every dataset to the size of the smallest sample. In repertoire overlap clustering, CDR3 amino acid sequences, but not nucleotide sequences, were matched to correct batch-related cross-sample contamination. TCRdb reran the public reads through fastp at Q25 and MiXCR, keeping productive beta chains. One record per CDR3 amino acid sequence lists the most common genes and DNA. Clone size and V and J calls follow TCRdb, not the original study. The sample has hundreds of thousands of distinct CDR3 sequences on record, less than 45% of them singletons. The ten largest clonotypes hold over 10% of the sample.

This receptor was obtained from a girl between 5 and 17 years old with multiple sclerosis. The sample comprised blood. The sequence is built from TRBV11-2 and TRBJ2-2, and the D gene may be TRBD2, 5 bases matching. The bases read TGTGCCAGCAGCTCCCCAGCAATGCGGGTGACCGGGGAGCTGTTTTTT. Translated, this gives CASSSPAMRVTGELFF. Beyond the CDR3, the reference TRBV11-2 and TRBJ2-2 genes provide the residues; the full variable domain reads: EAGVAQSPRYKIIEKRQSVAFWCNPISGHATLYWYQQILGQGPKLLIQFQNNGVVDDSQLPKDRFSAERLKGVDSTLKIQPAKLEDSAVYLCASSSPAMRVTGELFFGEGSRLTVL.